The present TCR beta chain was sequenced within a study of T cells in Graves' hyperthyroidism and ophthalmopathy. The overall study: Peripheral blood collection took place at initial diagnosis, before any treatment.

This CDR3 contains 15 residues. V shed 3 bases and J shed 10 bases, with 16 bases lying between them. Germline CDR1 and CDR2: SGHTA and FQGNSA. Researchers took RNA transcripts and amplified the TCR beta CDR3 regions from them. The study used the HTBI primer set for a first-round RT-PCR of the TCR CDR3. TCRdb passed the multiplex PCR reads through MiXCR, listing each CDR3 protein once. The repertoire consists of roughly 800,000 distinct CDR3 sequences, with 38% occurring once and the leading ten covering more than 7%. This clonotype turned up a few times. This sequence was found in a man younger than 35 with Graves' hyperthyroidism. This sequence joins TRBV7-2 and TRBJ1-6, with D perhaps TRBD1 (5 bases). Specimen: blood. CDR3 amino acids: CASSFIGPGKSPLHF. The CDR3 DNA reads TGTGCCAGCAGCTTCATAGGACCAGGGAAGTCACCCCTCCACTTT.